A single sample is the source of the 26 T cell receptor beta chains below, sequenced in a study of response to subunit inactivated influenza vaccine. TCRdb analysed the RT-PCR reads with MiXCR anew, one entry per CDR3 protein. This table has about 540,000 distinct CDR3 sequences, around a quarter appearing once. A further study also used this sample, focusing on T cells expressing NK-cell markers. According to that study: Libraries used 5'RACE template switching adding universal primer site and UMIs.

This specimen was CD4+ T cells sorted from PBMCs, taken approximately 13 days after vaccination. Receptors originate from a man aged 50 to 60 who received an inactivated influenza vaccine.

This sequence joins TRBV18 and TRBJ2-5; D is ambiguous. Germline V gene lookup returns CDR1 KGHSH and CDR2 LQKENI. The CDR3 is made up of 13 amino acids. Trimming pared 3 bases from V and 2 bases from J, leaving 7 bases between. The CDR3: CASSPIPQETQYF. The CDR3 region has the DNA TGTGCCAGCTCACCCATTCCACAAGAGACCCAGTACTTC.

This clonotype was seen a few times. The V call is TRBV20-1, the J call TRBJ2-2; D perhaps matches TRBD2 (7 bases). Germline loops: CDR1 DFQATT, CDR2 SNEGSKA (reference sequence). V shed 5 bases and J shed 2 bases, with 21 bases lying between them. The CDR3 spans 17 residues. The CDR3 DNA is TGCAGTGCTTCCCGAGGGGCGGGGGCCCTCAACACCGGGGAGCTGTTTTTT. It yields the protein CSASRGAGALNTGELFF.

The chain has TRBV6-1 and TRBJ1-1, with D hard to call. Germline V gene data show CDR1 as MNHNS and CDR2 as SASEGT. Trimming removed 6 bases at V and 4 bases at J, with 12 bases between. This CDR3 region has 13 residues. This CDR3 is CASRRPLITEAFF. The CDR3 region has the DNA TGTGCCAGCAGAAGACCTCTGATCACTGAAGCTTTCTTT.

The rearrangement uses TRBV28 and TRBJ2-1; TRBD1 or TRBD2 may be the D gene (5 bases each). The CDR3 has 16 residues. CDR1 and CDR2 from the germline V gene are MDHEN and SYDVKM. With 3 bases removed from V and 3 bases from J, the gap between germline ends came to 15 bases. CDR3 residues: CASSFSRDPLYNEQFF. The CDR3 coding sequence is TGTGCCAGCAGTTTCTCTCGGGACCCCCTCTACAATGAGCAGTTCTTC. The entire variable domain, with the rest obtained from reference TRBV28 and TRBJ2-1, is as follows: DVKVTQSSRYLVKRTGEKVFLECVQDMDHENMFWYRQDPGLGLRLIYFSYDVKMKEKGDIPEGYSVSREKKERFSLILESASTNQTSMYLCASSFSRDPLYNEQFFGPGTRLTVL.

The V and J genes are TRBV12-3 or TRBV12-4 and TRBJ2-2; D gene uncertain. The CDR3 is 15 amino acids. V shed 1 base and J shed 7 bases, with 13 bases lying between them. CDR3: CASSLGPTTGGELFF. CDR3 in DNA: TGTGCCAGCAGTTTAGGGCCTACAACGGGCGGGGAGCTGTTTTTT.

The CDR3 DNA sequence: TGCGCCAGCAGCTTGGGAGCCCTGGTCACTGAAGCTTTCTTT. As protein: CASSLGALVTEAFF. The rearrangement uses TRBV5-1 and TRBJ1-1, with D unclear. The CDR3 is 14 residues long. Germline CDR1 SGHRS, CDR2 YFSETQ. Trimming removed 0 bases at V and 4 bases at J, with 10 bases between.

This clonotype has more than one count but fewer than ten. The chain joins TRBV20-1 to TRBJ2-7, with TRBD1 identical over 7 bases. V gave up 2 bases and J gave up 2 bases; unmatched junction bases: 6. The CDR3 runs 14 residues. Germline lookup yields CDR1 DFQATT and CDR2 SNEGSKA (reference sequence). The CDR3 loop reads CSARPGGRTYEQYF. For the CDR3, the DNA is TGCAGTGCTAGACCAGGGGGACGGACCTACGAGCAGTACTTC.

V gene TRBV2 combines with J gene TRBJ2-2; tentatively, D is TRBD2 (5 bases). The CDR3 is made up of 16 amino acids. Germline-derived CDR1 and CDR2 are SNHLY and FYNNEI. With 3 bases removed from V and 0 bases from J, the gap between germline ends came to 11 bases. The CDR3 protein is CASSDLSAANTGELFF. For the CDR3, the DNA is TGTGCCAGCAGTGACCTGTCAGCGGCGAACACCGGGGAGCTGTTTTTT.

This chain uses TRBV6-2 or TRBV6-3 with TRBJ2-5; D call uncertain. This CDR3 spans 13 amino acids. From germline, CDR1 is MNHEY and CDR2 SVGEGT. The ends were cut back, 6 bases at V and 5 bases at J, with 13 bases in the middle. This chain's CDR3 is CASRFLGWETQYF. The CDR3 DNA follows: TGTGCCAGCAGGTTCTTGGGCTGGGAGACCCAGTACTTC.

The chain carries TRBV7-2 and TRBJ1-1; 8 bases align to TRBD1. V lost 10 bases to trimming and J lost 2 bases; unmatched junction nucleotides: 6. Germline-derived CDR1 and CDR2 are SGHTA and FQGNSA. This CDR3 comprises 13 residues. The CDR3 loop is CATRGQGNTEAFF. CDR3 bases: TGTGCCACCCGAGGACAGGGAAACACTGAAGCTTTCTTT. The variable domain in full, completed from reference TRBV7-2 and TRBJ1-1, reads GAGVSQSPSNKVTEKGKDVELRCDPISGHTALYWYRQSLGQGLEFLIYFQGNSAPDKSGLPSDRFSAERTGGSVSTLTIQRTQQEDSAVYLCATRGQGNTEAFFGQGTRLTVV.

This clonotype turned up a few times. This chain links TRBV20-1 with TRBJ2-1; possibly TRBD1 for D (6 bases). This CDR3 is built from 18 residues. Germline assignment: CDR1 DFQATT and CDR2 SNEGSKA (reference sequence). V was trimmed by 0 bases and J by 4 bases, leaving 22 bases between them. This CDR3 is CSARDLYRAGTGYNEQFF. For the CDR3, the DNA is TGCAGTGCTAGAGATCTGTACAGGGCAGGGACGGGGTACAATGAGCAGTTCTTC.

This clonotype was picked up many times. The CDR3 DNA reads TGCGCCAGCAGCTGGACAGGGGCTAGCACAGATACGCAGTATTTT. It is translated as CASSWTGASTDTQYF. V is TRBV5-1 and J is TRBJ2-3; 9 bases fit TRBD1. CDR3 length: 15 residues. Germline-derived CDR1 and CDR2 are SGHRS and YFSETQ. The V segment lost 3 bases and the J segment 0 bases; nucleotides outside the gene matches: 2. The variable domain in full, with the rest retrieved from reference TRBV5-1 and TRBJ2-3, is KAGVTQTPRYLIKTRGQQVTLSCSPISGHRSVSWYQQTPGQGLQFLFEYFSETQRNKGNFPGRFSGRQFSNSRSEMNVSTLELGDSALYLCASSWTGASTDTQYFGPGTRLTVL.

In this sample, this clonotype turned up many times. The chain carries TRBV20-1 and TRBJ2-7; D not certain. CDR3 length: 8 amino acids. Germline loops: CDR1 DFQATT, CDR2 SNEGSKA (reference sequence). The CDR3: CNQHEQYF. The CDR3 region has the DNA TGCAACCAACACGAGCAGTACTTC.

The chain links TRBV3-1 to TRBJ2-7; D is possibly TRBD2 (5 bases). Germline CDR1 is LGHDT and CDR2 is YNNKEL (reference sequence). Trimming removed 6 bases at V and 1 base at J, with 16 bases between. The CDR3 consists of 15 residues. DNA of the CDR3: TGTGCCAGCAGTAAGGCGGGCGGATTTTCCTACGAGCAGTACTTC. It translates to CASSKAGGFSYEQYF.

With regard to this clonotype: Sequence at one end of the junction differs from germline and may be a read error. The rearrangement links TRBV12-3 or TRBV12-4 to TRBJ2-7; D ambiguous. The length of the CDR3 is 12 residues. CDR3 nucleotide sequence: TGTGCCAGCAGTCGACGACCGCAGGAGCATTACTTC. It is translated as CASSRRPQEHYF.

This clonotype has more than one count but fewer than ten. The rearrangement links TRBV10-3 to TRBJ2-3; tentative D call: TRBD2 (5 bases). The CDR3 loop spans 13 amino acids. Germline CDR1 and CDR2: ENHRY and SYGVKD. V was trimmed by 7 bases and J by 5 bases, leaving 13 bases between them. The CDR3 spells CAITQHGGDTQYF. Here the CDR3 DNA reads TGTGCCATCACCCAACACGGAGGAGATACGCAGTATTTT.

This clonotype showed up just a few times. The rearrangement uses TRBV10-3 and TRBJ2-2; weak D call: TRBD1 (7 bases). The CDR3 covers 14 residues. Looked up from germline, CDR1 is ENHRY and CDR2 is SYGVKD. Trimming removed 6 bases from V and 2 bases from J, with 10 bases in between. CDR3 protein: CAIRRDSNTGELFF. The CDR3 DNA reads TGTGCCATCAGGCGGGACAGTAACACCGGGGAGCTGTTTTTT.

A few counts support this clonotype. V and J are TRBV5-4 and TRBJ2-3; D gene unclear. The germline V gene encodes CDR1 SGHNT and CDR2 YYREEE (reference sequence). The CDR3 consists of 13 residues. The germline V and J ends were trimmed by 6 bases and 2 bases, with 10 bases remaining between them. The DNA of the CDR3 is TGTGCCAGCACATCCCCGCTCACAGATACGCAGTATTTT. It is translated as CASTSPLTDTQYF.

The chain combines TRBV15 with TRBJ2-6; no clear D. The germline gives CDR1 LNHNV, CDR2 YYDKDF (reference sequence). CDR3 length equals 16 residues. With 1 base removed from V and 4 bases from J, the gap between germline ends came to 11 bases. The CDR3 loop is CATSRVELAGANVLTF. In DNA form, the CDR3 reads TGTGCCACCAGCAGAGTTGAACTGGCAGGGGCCAACGTCCTGACTTTC.

This clonotype was seen a handful of times. V usage is TRBV18 and J usage is TRBJ2-3, with no clear D. Per germline, CDR1 KGHSH and CDR2 LQKENI. V was pared by 2 bases and J by 3 bases, with 6 bases between. The CDR3 runs 13 residues. The CDR3 loop is CASSPGLTDTQYF. CDR3 sequence (DNA): TGTGCCAGCTCACCAGGCTTAACAGATACGCAGTATTTT.

The CDR3 DNA reads TGTGCCAGCAGTTCGACAGGGGGCATCTCTGGGGCCAACGTCCTGACTTTC. This encodes CASSSTGGISGANVLTF. The chain couples TRBV27 to TRBJ2-6, with 10 bases that match TRBD1. J was trimmed by 0 bases and V by 4 bases; bases with no gene match: 3. The germline CDR1 and CDR2 sequences are MNHEY and SMNVEV (reference sequence). The CDR3 length is 17 residues.

This clonotype was seen more than once but under ten times. The chain recombines TRBV4-1 with TRBJ2-3; 8 nucleotides line up with TRBD2. Per germline, CDR1 MGHRA and CDR2 YSYEKL. V was clipped by 2 bases and J by 0 bases; unmatched bases: 4. The CDR3 runs to 16 residues. The CDR3 nucleotides are TGCGCCAGCAGCCAACTAAGCGGGGGAAGCACAGATACGCAGTATTTT. As protein: CASSQLSGGSTDTQYF.

The chain is built from TRBV7-9 and TRBJ2-3; tentatively, D is TRBD2 (5 bases). Germline V gene sequence: CDR1 SEHNR, CDR2 FQNEAQ (reference sequence). V shed 5 bases and J shed 6 bases, with 18 bases lying between them. The CDR3 has 15 amino acids. The CDR3 spells CASSPRRATFDTQYF. The CDR3, as DNA: TGTGCCAGCAGCCCGCGGCGGGCAACCTTTGATACGCAGTATTTT.

The J gene is TRBJ2-7, the V gene TRBV10-3; D is possibly TRBD1 (5 bases). Per the germline V gene, CDR1 is ENHRY and CDR2 is SYGVKD. The CDR3 runs to 12 residues. V was pared by 8 bases and J by 1 base, with 9 bases between. The CDR3 spells CAIGAGSYEQYF. Written as DNA, the CDR3 is TGTGCCATCGGGGCAGGGTCCTACGAGCAGTACTTC.

The chain is built from TRBV10-3 and TRBJ2-1, with D possibly matching TRBD2 (5 bases). V lost 6 bases and J lost 2, with 14 bases in between. Germline CDR1 and CDR2: ENHRY and SYGVKD. CDR3 length: 15 residues. CDR3 loop: CAIREEGGTYNEQFF. The DNA for the CDR3 is TGTGCCATCAGAGAAGAGGGTGGGACCTACAATGAGCAGTTCTTC.

This clonotype was detected only a few times. The CDR3 sequence: CASSFHTGEPSYEQYF. DNA of the CDR3: TGTGCCAGCAGTTTCCACACAGGGGAGCCCAGCTACGAGCAGTACTTC. This chain links TRBV6-2 or TRBV6-3 with TRBJ2-7; 7 bases line up with TRBD1. Trimming cost V 4 bases and J 3 bases; bases outside gene matches: 12. Per the germline V gene, CDR1 is MNHEY and CDR2 is SVGEGT. This CDR3 has 16 amino acids.